These T cell receptor beta chains were read from a single sample in a study of regulatory T cells in long-lasting Graves disease. TCRdb re-derived calls from the multiplex PCR reads in MiXCR, one entry per CDR3 protein. Of 310,000 or so distinct CDR3 sequences listed, around 21% were seen once; the top ten hold around three fifths. This sample comprised peripheral blood mononuclear cells (PBMCs), obtained when the disease was refractory, from a patient treated with antithyroid drugs. The receptor source for this set is a female donor with Graves disease. Each CDR3 is given with its conserved first and last residue. A D gene is named only where the DNA matches it firmly. Clone sizes are given selectively: once, few, many, or a class where the clone is expanded.

clone_size	d_call	j_call	v_call	cdr3_aa	cdr3_nt
-	TRBD2	TRBJ2-7	TRBV20-1	CSAQTSGRSYEQYF	TGCAGTGCTCAAACTAGCGGGAGGTCCTACGAGCAGTACTTC
few	-	TRBJ2-7	TRBV11-2	CASSLDTSYEQYF	TGTGCCAGCAGCTTAGATACTTCCTACGAGCAGTACTTC
-	-	TRBJ2-4	TRBV28	CASSFQRAKNIQYF	TGTGCCAGCAGTTTTCAGCGCGCCAAAAACATTCAGTACTTC
-	-	TRBJ2-5	TRBV6-1	CASSARVQETQYF	TGTGCCAGCAGTGCCAGGGTTCAAGAGACCCAGTACTTC
few	-	TRBJ2-7	TRBV28	CASSFLRLVHGQYF	TGTGCCAGCAGTTTCCTCCGGCTAGTGCACGGGCAGTACTTC
-	TRBD2	TRBJ2-5	TRBV5-1	CASSLGGRLAMGETQYF	TGCGCCAGCAGCTTAGGCGGGAGACTAGCGATGGGAGAGACCCAGTACTTC
-	-	TRBJ1-2	TRBV12-3/TRBV12-4	CASSLVAGPYGYTF	TGTGCCAGCAGTTTAGTTGCAGGGCCCTATGGCTACACCTTC
many	TRBD2	TRBJ2-7	TRBV28	CASSGSSGRASYEQYF	TGTGCCAGCAGTGGATCTAGCGGGAGGGCAAGCTACGAGCAGTACTTC
few	-	TRBJ2-4	TRBV5-5	CASSGYRWGDIQYF	TGTGCCAGCAGCGGTTATCGATGGGGGGACATTCAGTACTTC
many	-	TRBJ1-6	TRBV6-1	CASSQTDIYSPLHF	TGTGCCAGCAGTCAGACGGACATTTATTCACCCCTCCACTTT
-	-	TRBJ2-3	TRBV2	CASRKSGTDTQYF	TGTGCCAGCAGAAAGAGTGGGACAGATACGCAGTATTTT
many	TRBD2	TRBJ2-7	TRBV11-3	CASSLDSGGGIEQYF	TGTGCCAGCAGCTTAGATTCCGGCGGGGGGATCGAGCAGTACTTC
once	-	TRBJ2-7	TRBV3-1	CASSQEEAGPLSYEQYF	TGTGCCAGCAGCCAAGAGGAGGCAGGCCCTCTCTCCTACGAGCAGTACTTC
few	TRBD1	TRBJ1-1	TRBV7-2	CASSTGQGGNTEAFF	TGTGCCAGCAGCACTGGACAGGGGGGGAACACTGAAGCTTTCTTT
many	-	TRBJ1-5	TRBV7-2	CASSRANQPQHF	TGTGCCAGCAGCCGCGCGAATCAGCCCCAGCATTTT
-	-	TRBJ2-2	TRBV15	CATSRDRITTGELFF	TGTGCCACCAGCAGAGATCGAATAACGACCGGGGAGCTGTTTTTT